The 14 T cell receptor beta chains presented below share a single source sample, sequenced in a study of T cell repertoires in cytomegalovirus infection. Using its own MiXCR run on the reads, TCRdb lists one record per CDR3 protein. The sample has about 240,000 distinct CDR3 sequences, around 6.4% seen once. The sequenced sample was PBMCs. These TCRs come from a human donor in good health (CMV status not recorded). Some clones in this sample may be carry-over from other donors' samples.

This clonotype was counted many times. The V gene is TRBV2, the J gene TRBJ1-6; TRBD1 aligns across 7 bases. The CDR3 totals 15 residues. Looked up from germline, CDR1 is SNHLY and CDR2 is FYNNEI. The V gene end was trimmed by 7 bases and the J gene end by 8 bases; junction bases not matched to a gene: 11. DNA for the CDR3: TGTGCCAGCACGGGCCAACAGGGGACGGATTCACCCCTCCACTTT. Protein: CASTGQQGTDSPLHF.

This clonotype showed up just a few times. The V and J genes are TRBV20-1 and TRBJ2-7; 9 bases map to TRBD1. This CDR3 is 13 amino acids long. The V segment lost 7 bases and the J segment 3 bases; nucleotides outside the gene matches: 7. Germline values: CDR1 DFQATT, CDR2 SNEGSKA (reference sequence). CDR3: CSVRTGAFYEQYF. The CDR3 DNA follows: TGCAGTGTGAGGACAGGGGCCTTCTACGAGCAGTACTTC.

This clonotype has at least ten counts. V is TRBV14 and J is TRBJ2-7; D gene ambiguous. The CDR3 covers 14 residues. Germline V gives CDR1 SGHDN, CDR2 FVKESK. Trimming stripped 1 base from V and 0 bases from J, with 7 bases between. CDR3: CASSQGVTSYEQYF. DNA for the CDR3: TGTGCCAGCAGCCAAGGGGTCACCTCCTACGAGCAGTACTTC.

This clonotype showed up many times. The chain recombines TRBV6-2 or TRBV6-3 with TRBJ2-7; D is possibly TRBD2 (5 bases). Germline CDR1 reads MNHEY; CDR2 reads SVGEGT. V lost 5 bases and J 2 bases, leaving 16 bases between the germline ends. This CDR3 is built from 15 residues. CDR3 nucleotides: TGTGCCAGCAGTGACCCTAGCTTCCCTACCTACGAGCAGTACTTC. Its translation is CASSDPSFPTYEQYF.

This clonotype was picked up many times. The chain employs TRBV7-2 and TRBJ2-4, with 10 bases aligning to TRBD1. V dropped 4 bases and J dropped 2; count of bases not matched to a gene: 5. CDR3 length: 16 amino acids. The germline V gene encodes CDR1 SGHTA and CDR2 FQGNSA. The CDR3 loop reads CASSSRDRGTKNIQYF. The CDR3 DNA follows: TGTGCCAGCAGCTCGCGGGACAGGGGAACCAAAAACATTCAGTACTTC.

In this sample, this clonotype turned up many times. This chain uses TRBV3-1 with TRBJ1-1, with D perhaps TRBD1 (5 bases). From germline, CDR1 is LGHDT and CDR2 YNNKEL (reference sequence). The length of the CDR3 is 15 residues. Trimming took 1 base from V and 5 from J, leaving 14 bases between them. The CDR3 reads CASSQAEGKRTEAFF. The DNA for the CDR3 is TGTGCCAGCAGCCAAGCTGAGGGGAAGAGGACTGAAGCTTTCTTT.

This clonotype has ten or more counts. The CDR3 is CASSSGSGLAGGGETQYF. The CDR3, as DNA: TGCGCCAGCAGCTCCGGTTCGGGACTAGCGGGGGGCGGGGAGACCCAGTACTTC. The chain employs TRBV5-1 and TRBJ2-5; 15 nucleotides align to TRBD2. The CDR3 runs 18 residues. Trimming at V came to 3 bases and at J to 5 bases, leaving 11 bases not matched to a gene. The germline V gene has CDR1 SGHRS and CDR2 YFSETQ.

This clonotype was recorded many times. The CDR3: CATSDLGGDLTF. The DNA of the CDR3 is TGTGCCACCAGTGATTTAGGGGGGGACCTGACTTTC. V is TRBV24-1 and J is TRBJ2-6; maybe TRBD2 (7 bases). The CDR3 covers 12 residues. The germline V and J ends were trimmed by 1 base and 15 bases, with 9 bases remaining between them. Germline values: CDR1 KGHDR, CDR2 SFDVKD.

This clonotype was detected many times. The junction shows a germline mismatch at one end, possibly a read error. The V call is TRBV7-9, the J call TRBJ2-1, with D possibly being TRBD1 (6 bases). CDR1 is SEHNR, CDR2 FQNEAQ, per germline (reference sequence). This CDR3 is 10 amino acids long. CDR3 nucleotide sequence: TGTGCCAGCAGCTTTTGGACAGACCACTTC. Its protein is CASSFWTDHF.

This clonotype was recorded many times. This chain uses TRBV7-2 with TRBJ2-6; D remains unclear. Germline-derived CDR1 and CDR2 are SGHTA and FQGNSA. Trimming left V 5 bases short and J 0 bases short, with 8 bases between. The length of the CDR3 is 15 residues. For the CDR3, the DNA is TGTGCCAGCAGCCCGGGTAGCTCTGGGGCCAACGTCCTGACTTTC. Translating gives CASSPGSSGANVLTF.

This clonotype was seen repeatedly, ten times or more. The rearrangement links TRBV5-5 to TRBJ1-4; 10 nucleotides align to TRBD1. V lost 5 bases, J lost 8 bases, and 6 bases stayed unmatched. CDR1 and CDR2 (germline): SGHKS, YYEKEE (reference sequence). The CDR3 is 14 amino acids. The CDR3 spells CASRTGGIGEKLFF. The CDR3 nucleotides are TGTGCCAGCAGGACAGGGGGCATTGGGGAAAAACTGTTTTTT.

This chain links TRBV7-6 with TRBJ1-2; 8 bases align to TRBD1. Unmatched junction bases numbered 9, after V lost 5 bases and J lost 7 bases. In germline, CDR1 is SGHVS, CDR2 FNYEAQ. CDR3 length equals 14 residues. The CDR3 DNA is TGTGCCAGCAGCGCCGGGACAGGTCCTCTTGGCTACACCTTC. It translates to CASSAGTGPLGYTF.

This clonotype was seen repeatedly, ten times or more. The chain combines TRBV28 with TRBJ2-7; possibly TRBD2 for D (6 bases). This CDR3 region has 13 residues. V shed 2 bases and J shed 3 bases, with 8 bases lying between them. Germline values: CDR1 MDHEN, CDR2 SYDVKM. The CDR3 loop reads CASSLTGVYEQYF. CDR3 DNA sequence: TGTGCCAGCAGTTTAACGGGGGTCTACGAGCAGTACTTC. The whole variable domain, remainder taken from reference TRBV28 and TRBJ2-7, is DVKVTQSSRYLVKRTGEKVFLECVQDMDHENMFWYRQDPGLGLRLIYFSYDVKMKEKGDIPEGYSVSREKKERFSLILESASTNQTSMYLCASSLTGVYEQYFGPGTRLTVT.

This clonotype was observed many times. The limits of the CDR3 on the DNA are not certain, so only TCRdb's listed CDR3 is given. V is TRBV7-9 and J is TRBJ1-4; TRBD1, the D gene given by the table, was not confirmed from the DNA. The CDR3 numbers 15 amino acids, ends counted. Germline V CDR1 and CDR2: SEHNR, FQNEAQ (reference sequence). The CDR3 loop is CASSFGNGDAEKLFF.